Each of the 24 T cell receptor beta chains below was sequenced from the same sample in a study of regulatory T cells in long-lasting Graves disease. Time point in this sample: newly diagnosed GD, antithyroid drugs for less than 3 months. RNA isolated from PBMCs was used to make the TCR library. The TCR beta library used iRepertoire HTBI primers with Arm-PCR amplification of CDR3. Each CDR3 protein gets one entry after TCRdb re-called the multiplex PCR reads with MiXCR. Of more than 300,000 distinct CDR3 sequences listed, about a sixth are singletons. Another study also made use of these data, one on T cells in Graves' hyperthyroidism and ophthalmopathy.

Here the sequenced sample was peripheral blood mononuclear cells (PBMCs), taken at new diagnosis, from a patient treated with antithyroid drugs. These receptors all stem from a woman between 18 and 29 years old with Graves disease.

The chain couples TRBV6-5 to TRBJ1-1; no definite D call. This CDR3 comprises 16 residues. Per germline, CDR1 MNHEY and CDR2 SVGAGI. V dropped 4 bases and J dropped 1 base, with 16 bases sitting between them. Written as DNA, the CDR3 is TGTGCCAGCAGTTGGACGGCGGGCCATCCGAACACTGAAGCTTTCTTT. Its protein is CASSWTAGHPNTEAFF.

V usage is TRBV6-1 and J usage is TRBJ2-1; possible D gene TRBD2, 6 bases. Germline values: CDR1 MNHNS, CDR2 SASEGT. CDR3 length equals 17 residues. The V gene lost 3 bases and the J gene lost 6 bases, with 21 bases spanning the gap. The chain's CDR3 is CASSDSRLGGESNEQFF. The DNA of the CDR3 is TGTGCCAGCAGTGACTCCCGCCTGGGGGGAGAGTCCAATGAGCAGTTCTTC.

The rearrangement uses TRBV24-1 and TRBJ2-1, with 9 positions matching TRBD1. The germline V gene has CDR1 KGHDR and CDR2 SFDVKD. This CDR3 contains 17 residues. V lost 4 bases to trimming and J lost 0 bases; unmatched junction nucleotides: 6. The CDR3 DNA reads as TGTGCCACCAGTGACCGAAACAGGGGGCTCTCCTACAATGAGCAGTTCTTC. Amino acids: CATSDRNRGLSYNEQFF.

This clonotype was detected ten times or more. The chain recombines TRBV2 with TRBJ1-4; TRBD1 aligns across 7 bases. The germline V gene encodes CDR1 SNHLY and CDR2 FYNNEI. The CDR3 spans 14 residues. Germline trimming cut 7 bases from V and 7 bases from J; bases unmatched to any gene: 9. CDR3 region: CASTRRQGGEKLFF. The CDR3 DNA reads as TGTGCCAGCACGAGGAGACAGGGAGGTGAAAAACTGTTTTTT.

This clonotype was counted a few times. The chain employs TRBV20-1 and TRBJ2-3, with 9 bases aligning to TRBD2. Germline assignment: CDR1 DFQATT and CDR2 SNEGSKA (reference sequence). This CDR3 region has 14 residues. Trimming removed 3 bases from V and 6 bases from J; junction bases left unmatched: 7. DNA of the CDR3: TGCAGTGCTAGGGGACTAGCCCGAGGGGATACGCAGTATTTT. Translated: CSARGLARGDTQYF.

V and J are TRBV12-3 or TRBV12-4 and TRBJ1-4; D unresolved. The V end lost 5 bases, the J end lost 8 bases, and 9 bases lay between the germline ends. CDR3 length: 12 residues. CDR3: CASSSNEEKLFF. The CDR3 DNA reads TGTGCCAGCAGTAGTAACGAGGAAAAACTGTTTTTT.

This clonotype was counted at least ten times. This chain links TRBV28 with TRBJ2-1, with 8 nucleotides matching TRBD1. The CDR3 is made up of 15 amino acids. Looked up from germline, CDR1 is MDHEN and CDR2 is SYDVKM. V was pared by 5 bases and J by 4 bases, with 7 bases of the junction left unmatched. CDR3: CASSHRDRYYNEQFF. For the CDR3, the DNA is TGTGCCAGCAGTCACCGGGACAGGTATTACAATGAGCAGTTCTTC.

This clonotype came up a few times. The chain couples TRBV19 to TRBJ2-3; TRBD1 matches at 9 bases. The ends lost 3 bases at V and 2 bases at J; junction bases unmatched: 3. Germline assignment: CDR1 LNHDA and CDR2 SQIVND (reference sequence). The CDR3 has 15 amino acids. The CDR3 here is CASSMDRGHTDTQYF. The CDR3 coding sequence is TGTGCCAGTAGTATGGACAGGGGCCACACAGATACGCAGTATTTT.

This chain uses TRBV25-1 with TRBJ1-2; D is undetermined. Deletions cut 3 bases from V and 0 bases from J, with 5 bases between. This CDR3 is built from 13 residues. Germline values: CDR1 MGHDK, CDR2 SYGVNS. The CDR3 DNA follows: TGTGCCAGCAGTGAGGTAGCTAACTATGGCTACACCTTC. This codes for CASSEVANYGYTF.

As concerns this clonotype: A read error is likely here: a far larger clone is one base away. The chain links TRBV5-1 to TRBJ2-3; 7 bases fit TRBD1. The J call may be in error: the DNA end matches TRBJ2-1 better. This CDR3 is 15 amino acids long. Germline V gene data show CDR1 as SGHRS and CDR2 as YFSETQ. The CDR3 is CASSYRIGGFNEQFF. In DNA form, the CDR3 reads TGCGCCAGCAGCTACCGGATAGGGGGCTTCAATGAGCAGTTCTTC.

The V and J genes are TRBV4-1 and TRBJ2-4, with D possibly matching TRBD2 (5 bases). Trimming removed 4 bases from V and 0 bases from J, with 10 bases in between. The CDR3 length is 15 residues. Germline values: CDR1 MGHRA, CDR2 YSYEKL. The CDR3 DNA sequence: TGCGCCAGCAGCCCCCTAGGACTAGCCAAAAACATTCAGTACTTC. It translates to CASSPLGLAKNIQYF.

This clonotype has a handful of counts. One base away lies a much larger clone, so this may be a sequencing read error. V is TRBV28 and J is TRBJ1-5; 8 bases are shared with TRBD1. Losses at the gene ends were 6 bases for V and 6 bases for J; bases not matched to a gene: 1. The CDR3 runs 12 residues. Germline CDR1 is MDHEN and CDR2 is SYDVKM. The CDR3 nucleotides are TGTGCCAGCAGGACAGGGGTTCAGCCCCAGCATTTT. This translates into CASRTGVQPQHF.

Ten or more counts support this clonotype. J is TRBJ2-2 and V is TRBV5-1; 7 bases are a match to TRBD2. This CDR3 is built from 15 residues. After removal of 4 bases from V and 4 bases from J, the junction contained 7 bases not matched to a gene. CDR1 is SGHRS, CDR2 YFSETQ, per germline. The DNA of the CDR3 is TGCGCCAGCAGCGTGGGGGACTACCCCACCGGGGAGCTGTTTTTT. It yields the protein CASSVGDYPTGELFF. Together with reference TRBV5-1 and TRBJ2-2, the CDR3 gives the full variable domain: KAGVTQTPRYLIKTRGQQVTLSCSPISGHRSVSWYQQTPGQGLQFLFEYFSETQRNKGNFPGRFSGRQFSNSRSEMNVSTLELGDSALYLCASSVGDYPTGELFFGEGSRLTVL.

This rearrangement joins TRBV12-3 or TRBV12-4 to TRBJ1-3; D perhaps matches TRBD1 (5 bases). Trimming stripped 6 bases from V and 0 bases from J, with 9 bases between. The CDR3 contains 14 residues. CDR3 sequence (DNA): TGTGCCAGCAGCGGGACTTCCTCTGGAAACACCATATATTTT. Amino acid sequence: CASSGTSSGNTIYF.

This clonotype was detected many times. The gene calls are TRBV5-1 and TRBJ2-1; TRBD1 matches at 9 bases. The V gene end was trimmed by 6 bases and the J gene end by 6 bases; junction bases not matched to a gene: 1. Germline V gene lookup returns CDR1 SGHRS and CDR2 YFSETQ. The CDR3 runs to 12 residues. The DNA of the CDR3 is TGCGCCAGCAAACAGGGGGCCAATGAGCAGTTCTTC. Translation gives CASKQGANEQFF.

This clonotype appeared many times. The V and J genes are TRBV20-1 and TRBJ2-3; D is unresolved. The V gene lost 0 bases and the J gene lost 1 base, with 20 bases spanning the gap. This CDR3 region has 18 residues. Germline lookup yields CDR1 DFQATT and CDR2 SNEGSKA (reference sequence). CDR3 loop: CSARDELVTHYRTDTQYF. CDR3 coding DNA: TGCAGTGCTAGAGATGAGCTAGTAACCCACTACCGCACAGATACGCAGTATTTT.

This clonotype was picked up many times. The chain joins TRBV13 to TRBJ2-3; D possibly corresponds to TRBD1 (5 bases). Germline V lookup: CDR1 PRHDT, CDR2 FYEKMQ (reference sequence). The CDR3 is 16 amino acids. The ends were cut back, 1 base at V and 2 bases at J, with 13 bases in the middle. This CDR3 is CASSLEGLVPTDTQYF. The CDR3 DNA reads as TGTGCCAGCAGCTTAGAGGGGCTAGTTCCCACAGATACGCAGTATTTT.

At least ten counts were recorded for this clonotype. This chain joins TRBV7-2 and TRBJ2-7; D may match TRBD1 or TRBD2 (5 bases each). V was trimmed by 8 bases and J by 3 bases, leaving 11 bases between them. The germline V gene has CDR1 SGHTA and CDR2 FQGNSA. The CDR3 is 12 amino acids. As DNA, the CDR3 is TGTGCCAGCTCGAGGGACCACTACGAGCAGTACTTC. This encodes CASSRDHYEQYF.

The table lists this clonotype with many counts. The chain links TRBV2 to TRBJ1-6; 8 nucleotides line up with TRBD1. Losses at the gene ends were 6 bases for V and 10 bases for J; bases not matched to a gene: 14. Germline V gene sequence: CDR1 SNHLY, CDR2 FYNNEI. This CDR3 is 16 amino acids long. The CDR3 region has the DNA TGTGCCAGCAGAGATAGGGTCGGGACAGGAAGATCACCCCTCCACTTT. Protein: CASRDRVGTGRSPLHF.

This clonotype has at least ten counts. The rearrangement uses TRBV29-1 and TRBJ2-3; 9 bases fit TRBD1. The CDR3 is made up of 13 amino acids. Germline V gene data show CDR1 as SQVTM and CDR2 as ANQGSEA. Trimming took 7 bases from V and 3 from J; bases not matched to a gene: 5. CDR3 DNA: TGCAGCGCAAACAGGGGGCTTACAGATACGCAGTATTTT. Translation gives CSANRGLTDTQYF.

This clonotype has at least ten counts. The chain is built from TRBV5-1 and TRBJ2-1; 8 nucleotides align to TRBD2. V was clipped by 3 bases and J by 0 bases; unmatched bases: 5. The CDR3 length is 16 residues. Germline V gene sequence: CDR1 SGHRS, CDR2 YFSETQ. The CDR3 nucleotides are TGCGCCAGCAGCTCGGGGGCGGGGGGCTCCTACAATGAGCAGTTCTTC. As protein: CASSSGAGGSYNEQFF.

This clonotype was recorded at least ten times. The V gene is TRBV3-1, the J gene TRBJ1-1; D gene unclear. CDR1 LGHDT and CDR2 YNNKEL come from the germline V gene (reference sequence). The CDR3 contains 12 residues. V was trimmed by 4 bases and J by 4 bases, leaving 7 bases between them. The CDR3 DNA sequence: TGTGCCAGCAGCCGAGAGTCCACTGAAGCTTTCTTT. It is translated as CASSRESTEAFF. Variable domain in full (rest from reference TRBV3-1 and TRBJ1-1): DTAVSQTPKYLVTQMGNDKSIKCEQNLGHDTMYWYKQDSKKFLKIMFSYNNKELIINETVPNRFSPKSPDKAHLNLHINSLELGDSAVYFCASSRESTEAFFGQGTRLTVV.

Turning to this clonotype: With a much larger clone just one base away, this may be a read error. The rearrangement joins TRBV12-3 or TRBV12-4 to TRBJ1-1, with no clear D. Trimming took 4 bases from V and 6 from J, leaving 6 bases between them. The CDR3 contains 11 residues. CDR3 sequence reads: CASSSRAEAFF. In DNA, the CDR3 is TGTGCCAGCAGTTCCCGCGCTGAAGCTTTCTTT.

The rearrangement uses TRBV5-4 and TRBJ2-5; TRBD1 agrees at 9 bases. The CDR3 has 15 residues. The V segment lost 0 bases and the J segment 4 bases; nucleotides outside the gene matches: 4. Germline-derived CDR1 and CDR2 are SGHNT and YYREEE (reference sequence). In DNA form, the CDR3 reads TGTGCCAGCAGCTTGGACAGGGGGCTCAGAGAGACCCAGTACTTC. Protein: CASSLDRGLRETQYF.